This T cell receptor beta chain came from a study of T cell repertoires in cytomegalovirus infection. As for the study in general: Researchers turned to recently identified HLA-C-restricted CMV epitopes as well as well-studied HLA-B-restricted ones. Through public TCR beta signatures, both CMV infection and matching HLA type were indicated.

TCRdb redid the calling of the reads with MiXCR, one entry per CDR3 protein. The data show fewer than 650,000 distinct CDR3 sequences, around two fifths seen once. A remark on this clonotype: Its antigen is as yet unknown.

This CDR3 is built from 13 residues. V was pared by 6 bases and J by 6 bases, with 17 bases between. Germline values: CDR1 DFQATT, CDR2 SNEGSKA (reference sequence). The sample here was cultured PBMCs, taken from culture after CMV antigen stimulation. The receptor was isolated from a human donor in good health (CMV status not recorded). Some clones in this sample may be carry-over from other donors' samples. J is TRBJ1-1 and V is TRBV20-1, with D maybe TRBD1 (5 bases). In DNA form, the CDR3 reads TGCAGTGCAGAGTACGGGACCAACCCTGAAGCTTTCTTT. Protein sequence: CSAEYGTNPEAFF.